The rows below give T cell receptor beta chains drawn from one sample of a study of cytomegalovirus exposure and HLA in healthy donors. Assay: immunoSEQ multiplex PCR; the TCRdb copy retains only in-frame clones and omits some. The table records roughly 180,000 clones, about 89% of them present only once. Source material: PBMCs. The origin of the receptors is a man aged 25-45 years in good health and CMV-seropositive. The CDR3 runs from the conserved cysteine through the conserved F or W. Each record gives: CDR3 DNA, CDR3 protein, clone size, D gene, J gene, V gene. D genes are given only for firm matches. Not all rows give a size; the values are once, few, many and, for expanded clones, a class.

TGTGCCAGCAGCCCGGAGACAGGGAACTCCTACGAGCAGTACTTC CASSPETGNSYEQYF . TRBD1 TRBJ2-7 TRBV9
TGTGCCAGCAGCTTAGGCCCCAGGATCGGGTACGAGCAGTACTTC CASSLGPRIGYEQYF . . TRBJ2-7 TRBV13
TGCGCCAGCAGCATAGACAGGGTGGGAGGCTACACCTTC CASSIDRVGGYTF . TRBD1 TRBJ1-2 TRBV5-1
TGTGCCAGCACCCCTACTAGCGGGGGGAACTACGAGCAGTACTTC CASTPTSGGNYEQYF . TRBD2 TRBJ2-7 TRBV28
TGTGCCAGCAGCTTCGGGGACCTCTACGAGCAGTACTTC CASSFGDLYEQYF . . TRBJ2-7 TRBV11-2
TGCAGCGTTGAGGCCCCGGTCGGGAACACCATATATTTT CSVEAPVGNTIYF . . TRBJ1-3 TRBV29-1
TGTGCCAGCAGACTAGCGGGACAAGAGACCCAGTACTTC CASRLAGQETQYF . TRBD2 TRBJ2-5 TRBV6-1
TGTGCCTGGGGGAGCTCCTACGAGCAGTACTTC CAWGSSYEQYF . . TRBJ2-7 TRBV30
TGTGCCAGCAGCTTGGCGCCGGTGGGGCACAATGAGCAGTTCTTC CASSLAPVGHNEQFF . . TRBJ2-1 TRBV5-5
TGTGCCAGCAGCCCAAATGACCTGCCCGGCATTCAGTACTTC CASSPNDLPGIQYF once . TRBJ2-4 TRBV7-2
TGTGCCAGCAGTTTAACGGTTGAAAACACCATATATTTT CASSLTVENTIYF once . TRBJ1-3 TRBV28
TGTGCCAGCAGCGTAGACGGACACTATGGCTACACCTTC CASSVDGHYGYTF . . TRBJ1-2 TRBV9
TGTGCCAGCAGCTTAAATCCAGGGGGTAGCACTGAAGCTTTCTTT CASSLNPGGSTEAFF . TRBD1 TRBJ1-1 TRBV7-3